The T cell receptor (beta chain) described here comes from a study of T cells in Graves' hyperthyroidism and ophthalmopathy. General study results and limits: Most expanded thyroid clonotypes above 0.001 recurred in blood.

Ophthalmopathy patients had Clinical Activity Score at least 3, NOSPECS grade at least 4, duration under 3 months. A patient was excluded if there was uncontrolled infection, other autoimmune disease, pregnancy or lactation. This clonotype was counted at least ten times. Its antigen is currently unknown. The CDR3 has 14 residues. Germline values: CDR1 MDHEN, CDR2 SYDVKM. V shed 3 bases and J shed 3 bases, with 12 bases lying between them. Amplified TCR beta CDR3 regions came from RNA transcripts. HTBI primers were used for first-round RT-PCR of the TCR CDR3. Via MiXCR, TCRdb re-called the multiplex PCR reads, giving one row per CDR3 protein. The repertoire holds almost 350,000 distinct CDR3 sequences, with over 15% as singletons.

Sequencing was done on a sample of blood. The sequence was obtained from a woman in her thirties or forties with Graves' ophthalmopathy. The rearrangement joins TRBV28 to TRBJ2-7, with D possibly being TRBD2 (6 bases). CDR3 coding DNA: TGTGCCAGCAGTTTGGTAAGCGGGCTCTACGAGCAGTACTTC. This translates into CASSLVSGLYEQYF.